These 25 T cell receptor beta chains originate from one sample sequenced in a study of T cell changes during pregnancy in multiple sclerosis (dated by TCRdb to about 2019). Libraries came from the immunoSEQ multiplex PCR assay. The source is immuneACCESS, and TCRdb retained only in-frame sequences with V and J called. Part of the clones is not carried over; for the studies checked, unresolved V genes explain less than half of this, and the remainder is unexplained. The sample contains approximately 89,000 clones, about 93% of them found a single time. 0.7% to 1% of the sample belongs to the ten largest clones. Sequenced here: peripheral blood, sampled in the third trimester of pregnancy. All receptors come from a female donor with multiple sclerosis, enrolled in a pregnancy study.

The rearrangement uses TRBV5-5 and TRBJ1-1; 10 positions match TRBD1. Trimming took 4 bases from V and 1 from J; bases not matched to a gene: 1. Germline V gene lookup returns CDR1 SGHKS and CDR2 YYEKEE (reference sequence). The length of the CDR3 is 14 residues. The CDR3 DNA is TGTGCCAGCAGCGGGGACAGGGGGAACACTGAAGCTTTCTTT. Protein: CASSGDRGNTEAFF.

This chain links TRBV6-1 with TRBJ2-7, with 13 bases matching TRBD2. This CDR3 comprises 15 residues. Germline CDR1 and CDR2: MNHNS and SASEGT. The V gene end was trimmed by 3 bases and the J gene end by 2 bases; junction bases not matched to a gene: 1. Written as DNA, the CDR3 is TGTGCCAGCAGTGAGGGACTAGCGGGAACCTACGAGCAGTACTTC. Amino acid sequence: CASSEGLAGTYEQYF.

The rearrangement uses TRBV28 and TRBJ2-1, with TRBD1 matching over 9 bases. The CDR3 consists of 16 residues. Trimming at V came to 5 bases and at J to 0 bases, leaving 5 bases not matched to a gene. CDR1 and CDR2 from the germline V gene are MDHEN and SYDVKM. This CDR3 reads CASSDPGQGSYNEQFF. The CDR3 DNA sequence: TGTGCCAGCAGTGACCCGGGACAGGGCTCCTACAATGAGCAGTTCTTC.

This sequence joins TRBV27 and TRBJ1-1, with unresolved D. V was trimmed by 3 bases and J by 3 bases, leaving 8 bases between them. The germline gives CDR1 MNHEY, CDR2 SMNVEV (reference sequence). CDR3 length equals 13 residues. The DNA of the CDR3 is TGTGCCAGCAGTTTTATCGAGGACACTGAAGCTTTCTTT. It codes for CASSFIEDTEAFF.

The chain joins TRBV11-2 to TRBJ1-1; perhaps TRBD1 as D (5 bases). Per germline, CDR1 SGHAT and CDR2 FQNNGV. Trimming cost V 5 bases and J 1 base, with 11 bases left between them. This CDR3 region has 14 residues. The CDR3 loop is CASSLSGGNTEAFF. The CDR3 DNA reads TGTGCCAGCAGCCTGAGCGGGGGGAACACTGAAGCTTTCTTT.

The rearrangement links TRBV6-1 to TRBJ1-2; maybe TRBD1 (6 bases). The CDR3 runs to 12 residues. The V end was cut by 3 bases, the J end by 7 bases, with 9 bases between. Germline V lookup: CDR1 MNHNS, CDR2 SASEGT. The DNA for the CDR3 is TGTGCCAGCAGTGAGACGACAGGTGGCTACACCTTC. Translation gives CASSETTGGYTF.

The CDR3 sequence: CASSFRDAQETQYF. DNA of the CDR3: TGTGCCAGCAGCTTCCGGGATGCCCAAGAGACCCAGTACTTC. J is TRBJ2-5 and V is TRBV11-2, with D possibly matching TRBD2 (5 bases). This CDR3 spans 14 amino acids. The V and J ends lost 3 bases and 1 base respectively, with 9 bases between them. The germline V gene encodes CDR1 SGHAT and CDR2 FQNNGV.

The chain couples TRBV5-4 to TRBJ2-6; 7 bases match TRBD1. Per germline, CDR1 SGHNT and CDR2 YYREEE (reference sequence). V shed 0 bases and J 2 bases; nucleotides not matched to a gene: 11. This CDR3 is 19 amino acids long. The CDR3 here is CASSLGRTGPLTGANVLTF. The CDR3 region has the DNA TGTGCCAGCAGCTTGGGCAGGACAGGTCCGTTGACTGGGGCCAACGTCCTGACTTTC.

V usage is TRBV30 and J usage is TRBJ2-1, with D maybe TRBD1 (6 bases). The germline gives CDR1 GTSNPN, CDR2 SVGIG (reference sequence). The CDR3 covers 14 residues. V was pared by 2 bases and J by 4 bases, with 12 bases between. CDR3: CAWSNSGTYNEQFF. The CDR3 DNA sequence: TGTGCCTGGAGTAATAGTGGGACATACAATGAGCAGTTCTTC.

This chain joins TRBV28 and TRBJ2-3, with 12 nucleotides matching TRBD2. This CDR3 contains 16 residues. In germline, CDR1 is MDHEN, CDR2 SYDVKM. V dropped 6 bases and J dropped 2; count of bases not matched to a gene: 6. The CDR3 DNA reads as TGTGCCAGCAGAGAACTAGCGGGAGGCTACACAGATACGCAGTATTTT. Translating it yields CASRELAGGYTDTQYF.

The rearrangement uses TRBV10-3 and TRBJ2-2, with D perhaps matching TRBD2 (7 bases). CDR1 and CDR2 (germline): ENHRY, SYGVKD. Trimming took 0 bases from V and 2 from J, leaving 16 bases between them. This CDR3 has 18 residues. The CDR3, as DNA: TGTGCCATCAGTGAGTCCACTACGGGGGGCGGAAACACCGGGGAGCTGTTTTTT. Amino acids: CAISESTTGGGNTGELFF.

The chain carries TRBV27 and TRBJ2-3; 10 nucleotides agree with TRBD1. Trimming at V came to 6 bases and at J to 2 bases, leaving 14 bases not matched to a gene. Germline V gene data show CDR1 as MNHEY and CDR2 as SMNVEV (reference sequence). This CDR3 contains 18 residues. Written as DNA, the CDR3 is TGTGCCAGCAGGACAGGGGGCCTCGGGGGCGGGAACACAGATACGCAGTATTTT. Amino acid sequence: CASRTGGLGGGNTDTQYF.

This chain uses TRBV7-9 with TRBJ1-1; TRBD1 matches at 8 bases. The V gene's germline CDR1 is SEHNR and CDR2 FQNEAQ (reference sequence). The CDR3 covers 15 residues. Trimming took 5 bases from V and 5 from J; bases not matched to a gene: 10. CDR3 nucleotides: TGTGCCAGCAGCCAACCCAGGGGGCGCGGAACTGAAGCTTTCTTT. Amino acids: CASSQPRGRGTEAFF.

This clone was counted between two and nine times. V gene TRBV19 combines with J gene TRBJ1-2, with TRBD1 matching 10 bases. Germline V gives CDR1 LNHDA, CDR2 SQIVND (reference sequence). Trimming cost V 5 bases and J 8 bases; bases outside gene matches: 5. This CDR3 contains 13 residues. The CDR3 DNA is TGTGCCAGTAGTTTCGGGACAGGGGAGGGCTACACCTTC. Translation: CASSFGTGEGYTF. Full variable domain (rest looked up from reference TRBV19 and TRBJ1-2): DGGITQSPKYLFRKEGQNVTLSCEQNLNHDAMYWYRQDPGQGLRLIYYSQIVNDFQKGDIAEGYSVSREKKESFPLTVTSAQKNPTAFYLCASSFGTGEGYTFGSGTRLTVV.

The rearrangement uses TRBV19 and TRBJ1-5; 10 nucleotides agree with TRBD1. Germline CDR1 LNHDA, CDR2 SQIVND (reference sequence). This CDR3 is built from 17 residues. The V and J ends lost 6 bases and 1 base, in that order; junction bases with no gene match: 9. CDR3 residues: CASRSGTGALSNQPQHF. CDR3 DNA: TGTGCCAGTAGGTCCGGGACAGGGGCTTTGAGCAATCAGCCCCAGCATTTT.

The chain carries TRBV7-3 and TRBJ2-7; tentatively, D is TRBD2 (6 bases). The V end was cut by 5 bases, the J end by 3 bases, with 17 bases between. Germline V gene data show CDR1 as SGHTA and CDR2 as FQGTGA. The CDR3 is made up of 15 amino acids. This chain's CDR3 is CASSLLGGDSYEQYF. DNA of the CDR3: TGTGCCAGCAGCCTACTCGGGGGAGATAGCTACGAGCAGTACTTC.

The chain joins TRBV4-1 to TRBJ1-3, with TRBD1 identical over 7 bases. From germline, CDR1 is MGHRA and CDR2 YSYEKL. V lost 0 bases and J lost 0; bases outside the gene matches: 5. This CDR3 spans 17 amino acids. The CDR3 reads CASSQDLRGHSGNTIYF. CDR3 DNA sequence: TGCGCCAGCAGCCAAGACCTTAGGGGGCACTCTGGAAACACCATATATTTT.

The J gene is TRBJ1-1, the V gene TRBV6-1, with D perhaps TRBD1 (6 bases). This CDR3 has 14 residues. The V gene's germline CDR1 is MNHNS and CDR2 SASEGT. The ends were cut back, 10 bases at V and 4 bases at J, with 19 bases in the middle. This CDR3 is CATFIGGPITEAFF. The CDR3 DNA sequence: TGTGCCACCTTCATCGGGGGGCCTATCACTGAAGCTTTCTTT.

This chain connects TRBV18 to TRBJ2-7; D might be TRBD1 (5 bases). The germline CDR1 and CDR2 sequences are KGHSH and LQKENI. V was pared by 2 bases and J by 0 bases, with 14 bases between. The length of the CDR3 is 16 residues. The CDR3, as DNA: TGTGCCAGCTCACCAGGACCCAGGGCCTACTCCTACGAGCAGTACTTC. Translation gives CASSPGPRAYSYEQYF. The variable domain in full, completed from reference TRBV18 and TRBJ2-7, reads NAGVMQNPRHLVRRRGQEARLRCSPMKGHSHVYWYRQLPEEGLKFMVYLQKENIIDESGMPKERFSAEFPKEGPSILRIQQVVRGDSAAYFCASSPGPRAYSYEQYFGPGTRLTVT.

Note on this clone: The same CDR3 arises from other DNA sequences in this sample as well. The chain is built from TRBV7-9 and TRBJ2-7; D is unresolved. V lost 4 bases and J lost 0, with 4 bases in between. CDR3 size: 12 residues. Germline CDR1 and CDR2: SEHNR and FQNEAQ (reference sequence). The CDR3 bases are TGTGCCAGCAGCTCGAGCTCCTACGAGCAGTACTTC. Protein product: CASSSSSYEQYF.

CDR3 nucleotide sequence: TGTGCCAGCAGCTTAAACCCTGGGGCCCCCTCCTATGGCTACACCTTC. Its translation: CASSLNPGAPSYGYTF. The genes are TRBV7-6 and TRBJ1-2; weak D call: TRBD1 (5 bases). Trimming took off 2 bases at V and 4 bases at J, with 17 bases between the two ends. The germline gives CDR1 SGHVS, CDR2 FNYEAQ. This CDR3 contains 16 residues.

The V gene is TRBV11-2, the J gene TRBJ2-1; 11 positions match TRBD2. There are 16 residues in the CDR3. Germline CDR1 and CDR2: SGHAT and FQNNGV. Unmatched junction bases numbered 10, after V lost 5 bases and J lost 7 bases. The CDR3 loop is CASSGRMGTSGNEQFF. The DNA for the CDR3 is TGTGCCAGCAGCGGAAGAATGGGGACTAGCGGTAATGAGCAGTTCTTC.

The rearrangement joins TRBV28 to TRBJ1-5, with 12 bases aligning to TRBD1. There are 14 residues in the CDR3. V lost 9 bases to trimming and J lost 6 bases; unmatched junction nucleotides: 6. Germline V lookup: CDR1 MDHEN, CDR2 SYDVKM. The CDR3 region has the DNA TGTGCCAGTCTGGGACAGGGGGCTGGTCAGCCCCAGCATTTT. It translates to CASLGQGAGQPQHF. Full variable domain (missing parts from reference TRBV28 and TRBJ1-5): DVKVTQSSRYLVKRTGEKVFLECVQDMDHENMFWYRQDPGLGLRLIYFSYDVKMKEKGDIPEGYSVSREKKERFSLILESASTNQTSMYLCASLGQGAGQPQHFGDGTRLSIL.

The V call is TRBV27, the J call TRBJ2-7, with 9 bases matching TRBD1. The CDR3 covers 15 residues. V was pared by 5 bases and J by 0 bases, with 5 bases of the junction left unmatched. CDR1 is MNHEY and CDR2 is SMNVEV in the germline V gene (reference sequence). CDR3 amino acids: CASSPGQGSSYEQYF. Written as DNA, the CDR3 is TGTGCCAGCAGTCCCGGACAGGGGAGCTCCTACGAGCAGTACTTC.

The V gene is TRBV4-1, the J gene TRBJ2-4, with 7 bases that match TRBD1. Germline V gene lookup returns CDR1 MGHRA and CDR2 YSYEKL. The J segment lost 8 bases and the V segment lost 2 bases, leaving 6 bases of the junction unmatched. The CDR3 contains 14 residues. The DNA for the CDR3 is TGCGCCAGCAGCCAACCTAAGACAGGGTACATTCAGTACTTC. This encodes CASSQPKTGYIQYF.